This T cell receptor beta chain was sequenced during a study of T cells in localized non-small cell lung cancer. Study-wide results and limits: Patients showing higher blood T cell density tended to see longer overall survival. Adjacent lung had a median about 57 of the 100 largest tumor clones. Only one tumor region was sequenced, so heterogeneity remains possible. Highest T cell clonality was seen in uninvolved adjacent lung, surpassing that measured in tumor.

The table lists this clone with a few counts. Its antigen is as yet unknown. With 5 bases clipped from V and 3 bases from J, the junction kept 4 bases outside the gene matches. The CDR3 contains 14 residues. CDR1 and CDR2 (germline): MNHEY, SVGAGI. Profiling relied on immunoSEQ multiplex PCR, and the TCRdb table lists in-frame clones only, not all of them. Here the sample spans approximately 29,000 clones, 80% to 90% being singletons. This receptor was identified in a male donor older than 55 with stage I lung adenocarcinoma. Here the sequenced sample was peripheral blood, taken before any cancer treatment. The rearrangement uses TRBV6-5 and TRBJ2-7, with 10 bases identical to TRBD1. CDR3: CASSRRDRGYEQYF. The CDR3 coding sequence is TGTGCCAGCAGTCGCCGGGACAGGGGCTACGAGCAGTACTTC.